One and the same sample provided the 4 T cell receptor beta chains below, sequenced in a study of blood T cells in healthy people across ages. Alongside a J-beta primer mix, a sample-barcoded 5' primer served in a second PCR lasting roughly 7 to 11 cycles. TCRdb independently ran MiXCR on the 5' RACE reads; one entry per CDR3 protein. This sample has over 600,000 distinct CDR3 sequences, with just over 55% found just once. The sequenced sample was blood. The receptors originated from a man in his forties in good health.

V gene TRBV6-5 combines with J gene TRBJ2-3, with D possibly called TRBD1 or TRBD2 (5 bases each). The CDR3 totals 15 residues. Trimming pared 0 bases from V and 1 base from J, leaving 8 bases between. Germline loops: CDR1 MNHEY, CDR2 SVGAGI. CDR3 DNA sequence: TGTGCCAGCAGTTACTCGGGACGCGGCACAGATACGCAGTATTTT. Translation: CASSYSGRGTDTQYF.

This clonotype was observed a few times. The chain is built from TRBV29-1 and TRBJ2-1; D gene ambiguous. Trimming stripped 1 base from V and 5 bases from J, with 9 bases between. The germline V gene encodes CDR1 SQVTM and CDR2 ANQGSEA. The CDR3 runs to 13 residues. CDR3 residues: CSVEAPLNNEQFF. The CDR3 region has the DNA TGCAGCGTTGAAGCACCACTCAACAATGAGCAGTTCTTC.

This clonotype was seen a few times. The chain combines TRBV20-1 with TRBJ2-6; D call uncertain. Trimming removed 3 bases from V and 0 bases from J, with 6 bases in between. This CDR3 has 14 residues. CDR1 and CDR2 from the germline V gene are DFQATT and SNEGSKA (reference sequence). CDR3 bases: TGCAGTGCTAGGATAATCTCTGGGGCCAACGTCCTGACTTTC. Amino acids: CSARIISGANVLTF.

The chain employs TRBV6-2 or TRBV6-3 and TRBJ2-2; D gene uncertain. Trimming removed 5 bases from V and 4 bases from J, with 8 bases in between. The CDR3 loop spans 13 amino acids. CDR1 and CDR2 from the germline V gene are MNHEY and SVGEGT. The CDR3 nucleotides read TGTGCCAGCAGTACGACTTCCACCGGGGAGCTGTTTTTT. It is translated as CASSTTSTGELFF.